This TCR beta chain was found in a study of siplizumab effects on memory and regulatory T cells. Note on this clone: Its antigen remains unidentified.

Clones were read by immunoSEQ multiplex PCR, and TCRdb kept only the in-frame ones, dropping some. In the table there are some 97,000 clones, about 94% of which are singletons. The trim removed 7 bases at V and 6 bases at J, leaving 9 bases unmatched. This CDR3 contains 14 residues. Germline V gene lookup returns CDR1 GTSNPN and CDR2 SVGIG (reference sequence). Study findings and constraints: Neither a naive nor a memory phenotype was assignable to roughly 75-97% of proliferating CD4+ or CD8+ clones. Researchers did not confirm the suppressive function of proliferating Tregs from siplizumab cultures.

Sequencing was done on a sample of non-Treg CD4+ T cells sorted from blood. This chain links TRBV30 with TRBJ1-5; 10 nucleotides agree with TRBD1. The TCR originated in a human donor in good health. CDR3 coding DNA: TGTGCCTACGCCGAGACAGGGGGCTTTCAGCCCCAGCATTTT. Translating it yields CAYAETGGFQPQHF.